Each of the 26 T cell receptor beta chains below was sequenced from the same sample in a study of CD8+CD57+ T cells in acquired aplastic anemia. Profiles of TCR beta VDJ and CDR3 were generated from a genomic DNA template. TCRdb reprocessed the reads with MiXCR, giving one entry per CDR3 protein. The table shows approximately 32,000 distinct CDR3 sequences, with 76% occurring only once. The sample consisted of sorted CD4+, CD8+, or CD8+CD57+ T cells (not recorded which) from PBMCs. The receptors here all came from a human donor in good health, serving as a control.

This clonotype was seen at least ten times. The chain links TRBV28 to TRBJ2-5; 9 bases map to TRBD2. The CDR3 has 17 amino acids. V was pared by 0 bases and J by 1 base, with 6 bases of the junction left unmatched. Germline V gene data show CDR1 as MDHEN and CDR2 as SYDVKM. CDR3 sequence: CASSLWTSGSAQETQYF. The DNA for the CDR3 is TGTGCCAGCAGTTTATGGACTAGCGGAAGTGCCCAAGAGACCCAGTACTTC.

The chain carries TRBV10-3 and TRBJ1-5; D might be TRBD1 (6 bases). The CDR3 is 15 amino acids. Germline loops: CDR1 ENHRY, CDR2 SYGVKD. The ends were cut back, 5 bases at V and 2 bases at J, with 13 bases in the middle. The chain's CDR3 is CAISQGGGGNQPQHF. The CDR3, as DNA: TGTGCCATCAGTCAAGGGGGTGGCGGCAATCAGCCCCAGCATTTT.

This chain links TRBV15 with TRBJ2-3; D is possibly TRBD1 or TRBD2 (5 bases each). The CDR3 runs 17 residues. Trimming cost V 2 bases and J 5 bases, with 20 bases left between them. Germline CDR1 LNHNV, CDR2 YYDKDF (reference sequence). The CDR3 loop reads CATSRTPGPIPGDTQYF. The CDR3 nucleotides are TGTGCCACCAGCAGAACTCCGGGACCCATTCCGGGAGATACGCAGTATTTT.

This CDR3 reads CATSRDLSAAQPQHF. In DNA, the CDR3 is TGTGCCACCAGCAGAGATCTCTCGGCGGCTCAGCCCCAGCATTTT. This chain joins TRBV15 and TRBJ1-5; unclear D gene. CDR3 size: 15 residues. The ends were cut back, 0 bases at V and 6 bases at J, with 12 bases in the middle. Germline CDR1 reads LNHNV; CDR2 reads YYDKDF (reference sequence). The variable domain in full, completed from reference TRBV15 and TRBJ1-5, reads DAMVIQNPRYQVTQFGKPVTLSCSQTLNHNVMYWYQQKSSQAPKLLFHYYDKDFNNEADTPDNFQSRRPNTSFCFLDIRSPGLGDTAMYLCATSRDLSAAQPQHFGDGTRLSIL.

The chain recombines TRBV9 with TRBJ2-1, with D perhaps TRBD2 (6 bases). Trimming shortened V by 1 base and J by 4 bases, and 12 bases separated the two germline ends. The germline V gene has CDR1 SGDLS and CDR2 YYNGEE. The CDR3 sequence is 15 residues long. CDR3 nucleotide sequence: TGTGCCAGCAGCGTATTAGGCGGGGAATACAATGAGCAGTTCTTC. Translation: CASSVLGGEYNEQFF.

The CDR3 region is CSARVAGKETQYF. The CDR3 nucleotides are TGCAGTGCTAGAGTTGCGGGGAAAGAGACCCAGTACTTC. This chain joins TRBV20-1 and TRBJ2-5; TRBD2 is a possible D gene (6 bases). The CDR3 loop spans 13 amino acids. From germline, CDR1 is DFQATT and CDR2 SNEGSKA (reference sequence). Trimming cost V 1 base and J 3 bases, with 9 bases left between them.

J is TRBJ2-3 and V is TRBV5-1; no clear D gene. CDR3 length: 14 amino acids. Germline V gene data show CDR1 as SGHRS and CDR2 as YFSETQ. Trimming took 0 bases from V and 2 from J, leaving 7 bases between them. CDR3 protein: CASSLEVPTDTQYF. In DNA, the CDR3 is TGCGCCAGCAGCTTGGAAGTACCCACAGATACGCAGTATTTT.

The CDR3 is CASNVAGGYNEQFF. For the CDR3, the DNA is TGTGCCAGCAACGTAGCGGGAGGGTACAATGAGCAGTTCTTC. The chain uses TRBV11-1 and TRBJ2-1, with TRBD2 matching over 11 bases. The germline CDR1 and CDR2 sequences are SGHAT and FQDESV (reference sequence). V shed 7 bases, J shed 4 bases, and the junction held 3 bases outside the gene matches. This CDR3 is built from 14 residues.

V usage is TRBV27 and J usage is TRBJ1-2; 10 bases fit TRBD1. Germline lookup yields CDR1 MNHEY and CDR2 SMNVEV (reference sequence). The CDR3 is made up of 14 amino acids. The ends lost 10 bases at V and 6 bases at J; junction bases unmatched: 11. In DNA, the CDR3 is TGTGCCACCCAAGCGACAGGGGGCAGGGATGGCTACACCTTC. Its protein product is CATQATGGRDGYTF.

The chain employs TRBV15 and TRBJ2-2, with D unresolved. Trimming cost V 0 bases and J 5 bases, with 10 bases left between them. Germline CDR1 and CDR2: LNHNV and YYDKDF (reference sequence). The CDR3 consists of 15 residues. The chain's CDR3 is CATSRDLWETGELFF. In DNA, the CDR3 is TGTGCCACCAGCAGAGATCTTTGGGAAACCGGGGAGCTGTTTTTT.

The chain is built from TRBV20-1 and TRBJ2-7, with D perhaps TRBD1 or TRBD2 (6 bases each). V was shortened by 6 bases and J by 3 bases, with 24 bases between the two germline ends. The CDR3 is 16 amino acids. CDR1 and CDR2 from the germline V gene are DFQATT and SNEGSKA (reference sequence). The CDR3 DNA reads as TGCAGTGCCCCGGACAGCAGGGGAGGAGCCAGCTACGAGCAGTACTTC. The encoded protein is CSAPDSRGGASYEQYF.

This chain uses TRBV2 with TRBJ1-6; 8 nucleotides align to TRBD1. Trimming took 6 bases from V and 8 from J; bases not matched to a gene: 0. The V gene's germline CDR1 is SNHLY and CDR2 FYNNEI. The CDR3 is 12 amino acids. For the CDR3, the DNA is TGTGCCAGCAGGACAGGGGATTCACCCCTCCACTTT. It specifies CASRTGDSPLHF.

On this clonotype itself: The DNA is left out, because the CDR3 cannot be placed on it with certainty; the CDR3 is given as TCRdb lists it. The CDR3 sequence is CASSSSTGSYEQYV. This chain links TRBV2 with TRBJ2-7; TRBD1 is the table's D call, not checked against the DNA. Germline V gene data show CDR1 as SNHLY and CDR2 as FYNNEI. The CDR3 sequence runs 14 residues, both termini included.

V usage is TRBV5-1 and J usage is TRBJ2-7, with a weak D call TRBD2 (6 bases). Germline lookup yields CDR1 SGHRS and CDR2 YFSETQ. CDR3 size: 15 residues. Trimming removed 0 bases at V and 0 bases at J, with 10 bases between. The CDR3 reads CASSLAGVISYEQYF. CDR3 in DNA: TGCGCCAGCAGCTTGGCGGGGGTAATCTCCTACGAGCAGTACTTC.

The chain joins TRBV7-9 to TRBJ1-2; 8 bases agree with TRBD1. The junction had 8 bases not matched to a gene; V was cut back by 5 bases and J by 3 bases. This CDR3 has 15 residues. Looked up from germline, CDR1 is SEHNR and CDR2 is FQNEAQ (reference sequence). CDR3 in DNA: TGTGCCAGCAGCCTATCTGGACAGGGAGACTATGGCTACACCTTC. Protein product: CASSLSGQGDYGYTF.

Concerning this clonotype itself: At one end the junction does not follow the germline gene, possibly because of a read error. CDR3 DNA: TGTGCCATCAGCACCCCTTCCGGGACAGCAGGCTGCACCTTC. Translated, it gives CAISTPSGTAGCTF. The chain joins TRBV10-3 to TRBJ1-2, with 7 bases matching TRBD1. This CDR3 is 14 amino acids long. The germline CDR1 and CDR2 sequences are ENHRY and SYGVKD.

In regard to this clonotype: One junction end disagrees with the germline gene, perhaps due to a read error. The genes are TRBV11-2 and TRBJ1-4; possibly TRBD1 for D (5 bases). CDR1 SGHAT and CDR2 FQNNGV come from the germline V gene. The CDR3 covers 15 residues. CDR3 nucleotide sequence: TGTGCCAGCAGCCTAGACGTTGGGGGAATAGGGAAACTGTTTTTT. Amino acid sequence: CASSLDVGGIGKLFF.

This clonotype has a single count. The chain has TRBV10-3 and TRBJ2-5; no firm D call. CDR1 is ENHRY, CDR2 SYGVKD, per germline. Trimming stripped 4 bases from V and 1 base from J, with 13 bases between. This CDR3 spans 15 amino acids. Here the CDR3 DNA reads TGTGCCATCAGTGCACGTGGTCTGACCCAAGAGACCCAGTACTTC. Protein product: CAISARGLTQETQYF.

CDR3 protein: CASSWSRDRGVSNQPQHF. The CDR3 DNA is TGTGCCAGCAGCTGGTCCCGGGACAGGGGGGTCAGCAATCAGCCCCAGCATTTT. This chain links TRBV5-6 with TRBJ1-5; 11 bases align to TRBD1. The V segment lost 3 bases and the J segment 1 base; nucleotides outside the gene matches: 9. The CDR3 contains 18 residues. Germline V gene lookup returns CDR1 SGHDT and CDR2 YYEEEE.

This chain links TRBV25-1 with TRBJ1-2; maybe TRBD1 (5 bases). Germline CDR1 MGHDK, CDR2 SYGVNS. V lost 7 bases and J 4 bases, leaving 19 bases between the germline ends. The CDR3 length is 15 residues. CDR3 sequence (DNA): TGTGCCAGCAATCCAGAGGAGGGACGGGCCTATGGCTACACCTTC. Protein: CASNPEEGRAYGYTF.

This chain links TRBV20-1 with TRBJ2-3; 14 nucleotides align to TRBD2. Germline CDR1 DFQATT, CDR2 SNEGSKA (reference sequence). Losses at the gene ends were 1 base for V and 3 bases for J; bases not matched to a gene: 9. The CDR3 totals 18 residues. The chain's CDR3 is CSARAGTSGGWRTDTQYF. The CDR3 nucleotides are TGCAGTGCTAGAGCGGGGACTAGCGGGGGCTGGCGAACAGATACGCAGTATTTT.

V is TRBV7-6 and J is TRBJ1-1, with D possibly TRBD1 on 5 matching bases. The CDR3 has 16 amino acids. The V end was cut by 2 bases, the J end by 0 bases, with 13 bases between. The V gene's germline CDR1 is SGHVS and CDR2 FNYEAQ. This chain's CDR3 is CASSLHGGGLNTEAFF. The CDR3 DNA reads TGTGCCAGCAGCTTACATGGTGGGGGATTGAACACTGAAGCTTTCTTT.

The chain uses TRBV20-1 and TRBJ1-2, with unresolved D. Germline CDR1 is DFQATT and CDR2 is SNEGSKA (reference sequence). This CDR3 region has 12 residues. CDR3 nucleotide sequence: TGCAGGGTTGGCAGGCGTAACTATGGCTACACCTTC. Translating it yields CRVGRRNYGYTF.

J is TRBJ2-7 and V is TRBV24-1; TRBD1 matches 8 bases. CDR1 KGHDR and CDR2 SFDVKD come from the germline V gene. Unmatched junction bases numbered 11, after V lost 4 bases and J lost 7 bases. The CDR3 runs to 15 residues. This chain's CDR3 is CATSDDRQGMVEQYF. The CDR3 bases are TGTGCCACCAGTGACGACAGACAGGGGATGGTTGAGCAGTACTTC.

This clonotype was seen just once. The chain joins TRBV29-1 to TRBJ1-1, with TRBD1 identical over 8 bases. V gave up 7 bases and J gave up 0 bases; unmatched junction bases: 4. The length of the CDR3 is 13 residues. Per the germline V gene, CDR1 is SQVTM and CDR2 is ANQGSEA. The CDR3, as DNA: TGCAGCGCAAGACAGGGGATGAACACTGAAGCTTTCTTT. This sequence encodes CSARQGMNTEAFF.

The V gene is TRBV15, the J gene TRBJ1-5; a weak D match, TRBD1 (5 bases). CDR3 length: 17 residues. The V and J ends lost 0 bases and 4 bases respectively, with 16 bases between them. The germline V gene encodes CDR1 LNHNV and CDR2 YYDKDF (reference sequence). As DNA, the CDR3 is TGTGCCACCAGCAGAGATGAGGGAGGGGAGACGAATCAGCCCCAGCATTTT. Its translation: CATSRDEGGETNQPQHF.